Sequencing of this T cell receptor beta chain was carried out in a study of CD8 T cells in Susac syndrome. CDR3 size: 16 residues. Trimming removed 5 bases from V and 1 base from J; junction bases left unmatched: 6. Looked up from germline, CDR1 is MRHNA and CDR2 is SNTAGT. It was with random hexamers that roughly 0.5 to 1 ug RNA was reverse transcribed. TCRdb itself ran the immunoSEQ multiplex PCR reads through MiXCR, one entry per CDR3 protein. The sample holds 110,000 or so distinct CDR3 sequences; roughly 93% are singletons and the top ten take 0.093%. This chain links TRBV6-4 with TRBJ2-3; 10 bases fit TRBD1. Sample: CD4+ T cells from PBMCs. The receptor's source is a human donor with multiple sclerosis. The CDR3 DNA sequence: TGTGCCAGCAGTCCCGGGACAGGGGTTCGCACAGATACGCAGTATTTT. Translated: CASSPGTGVRTDTQYF.